This T cell receptor beta chain was recovered during a study of beta chain features in type 1 diabetes. Whole-study results and caveats: Lower insertion and higher deletion counts appeared at VDJ junctions in type 1 diabetes patients. High TCR expression in some cells could lead to their over-representation in cDNA sequencing.

TCRB transcripts that were expressed got sequenced, as all of the isolated RNA had been reverse transcribed. TCRdb's table, derived via immunoSEQ multiplex PCR, lists solely in-frame clones and lacks some. In the table there are 450,000 to 600,000 clones, approximately 31% of which are singletons. V was cut by 3 bases and J by 0 bases, with 19 bases left in between. The V gene's germline CDR1 is SGHRS and CDR2 YFSETQ. CDR3 length equals 18 residues. This clone was detected a few times. Its antigen is as yet unknown. The TCR comes from a man in his late teens or twenties in good health. Sequencing input: naive CD4+ T cells from blood. The genes are TRBV5-1 and TRBJ2-1; possibly TRBD1 for D (5 bases). The DNA of the CDR3 is TGCGCCAGCAGCTCAGGGAAGGTTTTGATAAGCTCCTACAATGAGCAGTTCTTC. It yields the protein CASSSGKVLISSYNEQFF.